The entry that follows covers one T cell receptor beta chain sequence. Its cognate antigen is unknown. This entry comes from a study of cytomegalovirus exposure and HLA in healthy donors. Whole-study context: There were under 140 million unique TCR beta sequences, drawn from 200 million or so T cells, in an earlier analysis. General study findings and limits: In a later analysis, HLA-C alleles had the fewest associated TCRs, DRB1 alleles the most.

PCR was performed using 60 Vbeta and 13 Jbeta primers. The data were produced by immunoSEQ multiplex PCR, yet TCRdb's version contains in-frame clones alone and is incomplete. The data contain about 190,000 clones, around three quarters of them seen just once; the ten biggest clones take up 1.6%. This clonotype was sampled from a woman aged 18-29 years in good health and CMV-seronegative. Sequenced input: PBMCs.

This CDR3 is CASSLASGNSYEQYF. CDR3 DNA sequence: TGCGCCAGCAGCTTGGCTAGCGGGAATTCCTACGAGCAGTACTTC. The rearrangement joins TRBV5-1 to TRBJ2-7, with 9 bases fitting TRBD2. J lost 1 base, V lost 0 bases, and 2 bases had no gene match. The CDR3 covers 15 residues. CDR1 and CDR2 (germline): SGHRS, YFSETQ.